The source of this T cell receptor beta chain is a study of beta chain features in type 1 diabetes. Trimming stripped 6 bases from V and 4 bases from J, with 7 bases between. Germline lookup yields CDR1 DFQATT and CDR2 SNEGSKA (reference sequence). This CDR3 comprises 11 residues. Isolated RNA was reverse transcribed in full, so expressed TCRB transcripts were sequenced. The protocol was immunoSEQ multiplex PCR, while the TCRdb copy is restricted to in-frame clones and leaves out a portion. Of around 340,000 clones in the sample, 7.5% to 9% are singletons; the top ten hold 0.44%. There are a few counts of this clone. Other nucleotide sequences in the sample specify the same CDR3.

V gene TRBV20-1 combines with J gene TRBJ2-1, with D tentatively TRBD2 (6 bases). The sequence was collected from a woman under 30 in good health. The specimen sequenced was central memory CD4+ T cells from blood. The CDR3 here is CSAGTYNEQFF. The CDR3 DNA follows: TGCAGTGCCGGGACTTACAATGAGCAGTTCTTC.